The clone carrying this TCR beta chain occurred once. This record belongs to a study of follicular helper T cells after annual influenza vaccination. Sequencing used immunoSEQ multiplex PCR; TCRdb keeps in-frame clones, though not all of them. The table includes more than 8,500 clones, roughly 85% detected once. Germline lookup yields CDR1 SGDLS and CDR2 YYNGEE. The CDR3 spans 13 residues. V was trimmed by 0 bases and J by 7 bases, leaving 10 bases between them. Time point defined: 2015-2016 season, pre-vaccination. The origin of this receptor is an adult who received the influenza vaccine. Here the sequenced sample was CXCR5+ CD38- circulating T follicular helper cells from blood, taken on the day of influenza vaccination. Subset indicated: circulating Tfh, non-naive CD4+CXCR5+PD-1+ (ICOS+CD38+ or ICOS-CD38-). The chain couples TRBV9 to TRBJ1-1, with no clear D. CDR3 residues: CASSVDSRGEAFF. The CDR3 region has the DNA TGTGCCAGCAGCGTAGATTCCAGAGGTGAAGCTTTCTTT.